This entry features one T cell receptor beta chain sequence. The antigen is unknown. MiXCR, applied by TCRdb to the RT-PCR reads, yields one record per CDR3 protein. The sample carries some 640,000 distinct CDR3 sequences, approximately 15% recorded once. This entry is derived from a study of response to subunit inactivated influenza vaccine. Study results and caveats: New T cells are recruited in small numbers by each seasonal influenza vaccination, according to the authors' suggestion.

Material: PBMCs from blood, obtained around 15 days before vaccination. This sequence originates from a man aged 50 or older who received an inactivated influenza vaccine.

This chain's CDR3 is CASLTRGTGELFF. For the CDR3, the DNA is TGTGCCAGCCTAACCAGGGGCACCGGGGAGCTGTTTTTT. The chain is built from TRBV28 and TRBJ2-2, with D possibly TRBD1 on 6 matching bases. The germline V gene encodes CDR1 MDHEN and CDR2 SYDVKM. The CDR3 has 13 amino acids. V was shortened by 8 bases and J by 4 bases, with 11 bases between the two germline ends.